This T cell receptor beta chain was sequenced in a study of cytomegalovirus exposure and HLA in healthy donors. Study-level results: Accurate prediction of HLA-A and HLA-B alleles (for most subjects) was reportedly achieved from TCR beta sequences.

The PCR contained 60 Vbeta and 13 Jbeta primers. Assay used: immunoSEQ multiplex PCR; TCRdb lists only in-frame clones, some missing. Here the sample spans about 85,000 clones, 80% being singletons. V gave up 4 bases and J gave up 4 bases; unmatched junction bases: 9. The germline V gene encodes CDR1 SGHNT and CDR2 YYREEE (reference sequence). CDR3 length equals 15 residues. With respect to this clone: What it binds is not known.

The chain has TRBV5-4 and TRBJ2-7; 9 nucleotides agree with TRBD2. The receptor was derived from a man aged 50 to 60 in good health and CMV-seropositive. The sample consisted of PBMCs. DNA of the CDR3: TGTGCCAGCAGCCCCCATAGCGGGAGTTTATACGAGCAGTACTTC. It is translated as CASSPHSGSLYEQYF.